The 7 T cell receptor beta chains below come from one sample, sequenced in a study of blood T cell repertoires in COVID-19. Libraries were prepared by immunoSEQ multiplex PCR; TCRdb keeps only in-frame clonotypes and omits some of them. The sample has about 36,000 clones; roughly 88% are singletons. The specimen was peripheral blood. Receptor source: a human donor in a cohort sampled during active COVID-19.

The chain uses TRBV2 and TRBJ2-5, with a weak D call TRBD1 (5 bases). V was pared by 4 bases and J by 5 bases, with 14 bases between. The CDR3 sequence is 14 residues long. Germline CDR1 and CDR2: SNHLY and FYNNEI. CDR3 region: CASSAQGLGETQYF. DNA of the CDR3: TGTGCCAGCAGTGCCCAGGGTTTGGGTGAGACCCAGTACTTC.

V usage is TRBV2 and J usage is TRBJ1-2; tentative D call: TRBD1 (5 bases). The germline V gene has CDR1 SNHLY and CDR2 FYNNEI. CDR3 length equals 15 residues. The V gene lost 2 bases and the J gene lost 8 bases, with 18 bases spanning the gap. CDR3 nucleotide sequence: TGTGCCAGCAGTGAACAGTCCCAAGAGAAGGGGGGCTACACCTTC. It specifies CASSEQSQEKGGYTF.

The chain uses TRBV5-4 and TRBJ2-1; TRBD2 aligns across 10 bases. The V gene end was trimmed by 4 bases and the J gene end by 7 bases; junction bases not matched to a gene: 11. Per the germline V gene, CDR1 is SGHNT and CDR2 is YYREEE (reference sequence). The CDR3 covers 16 residues. CDR3 residues: CASSRPTSGVINEQFF. The CDR3 region has the DNA TGTGCCAGCAGCCGACCCACTAGCGGGGTGATTAATGAGCAGTTCTTC.

CDR3 amino acids: CASSIGGGGQPQHF. The DNA of the CDR3 is TGTGCCAGTAGTATAGGGGGGGGAGGACAGCCCCAGCATTTT. The chain has TRBV19 and TRBJ1-5; weak D call: TRBD1 (5 bases). The CDR3 is 14 residues long. Per germline, CDR1 LNHDA and CDR2 SQIVND (reference sequence). V lost 1 base and J lost 7, with 11 bases in between.

The chain uses TRBV6-5 and TRBJ2-7; a possible D gene is TRBD2 (5 bases). The V gene's germline CDR1 is MNHEY and CDR2 SVGAGI. This CDR3 is built from 13 residues. The ends were cut back, 8 bases at V and 0 bases at J, with 11 bases in the middle. The CDR3 reads CASGGVTSYEQYF. The CDR3 coding sequence is TGTGCCAGCGGAGGTGTTACCTCCTACGAGCAGTACTTC.

This clone showed up just a few times. The chain is built from TRBV28 and TRBJ2-7; 10 bases map to TRBD2. This CDR3 contains 15 residues. Trimming at V came to 6 bases and at J to 4 bases, leaving 9 bases not matched to a gene. Germline V lookup: CDR1 MDHEN, CDR2 SYDVKM. The CDR3 nucleotides read TGTGCCAGCAGCCCCAGCGGGGGGGCCATTTACGAGCAGTACTTC. Its protein is CASSPSGGAIYEQYF. The whole variable domain, filled in from reference TRBV28 and TRBJ2-7, reads DVKVTQSSRYLVKRTGEKVFLECVQDMDHENMFWYRQDPGLGLRLIYFSYDVKMKEKGDIPEGYSVSREKKERFSLILESASTNQTSMYLCASSPSGGAIYEQYFGPGTRLTVT.

V usage is TRBV5-5 and J usage is TRBJ2-4, with 7 bases aligning to TRBD1. The CDR3 totals 14 residues. Germline V gene sequence: CDR1 SGHKS, CDR2 YYEKEE (reference sequence). V shed 3 bases and J 8 bases; nucleotides not matched to a gene: 8. In nucleotides, the CDR3 is TGTGCCAGCAGCTCGAATACCCAGGGGGACATTCAGTACTTC. This translates into CASSSNTQGDIQYF. Full variable domain (outside the CDR3, taken from reference TRBV5-5 and TRBJ2-4): DAGVTQSPTHLIKTRGQQVTLRCSPISGHKSVSWYQQVLGQGPQFIFQYYEKEERGRGNFPDRFSARQFPNYSSELNVNALLLGDSALYLCASSSNTQGDIQYFGAGTRLSVL.